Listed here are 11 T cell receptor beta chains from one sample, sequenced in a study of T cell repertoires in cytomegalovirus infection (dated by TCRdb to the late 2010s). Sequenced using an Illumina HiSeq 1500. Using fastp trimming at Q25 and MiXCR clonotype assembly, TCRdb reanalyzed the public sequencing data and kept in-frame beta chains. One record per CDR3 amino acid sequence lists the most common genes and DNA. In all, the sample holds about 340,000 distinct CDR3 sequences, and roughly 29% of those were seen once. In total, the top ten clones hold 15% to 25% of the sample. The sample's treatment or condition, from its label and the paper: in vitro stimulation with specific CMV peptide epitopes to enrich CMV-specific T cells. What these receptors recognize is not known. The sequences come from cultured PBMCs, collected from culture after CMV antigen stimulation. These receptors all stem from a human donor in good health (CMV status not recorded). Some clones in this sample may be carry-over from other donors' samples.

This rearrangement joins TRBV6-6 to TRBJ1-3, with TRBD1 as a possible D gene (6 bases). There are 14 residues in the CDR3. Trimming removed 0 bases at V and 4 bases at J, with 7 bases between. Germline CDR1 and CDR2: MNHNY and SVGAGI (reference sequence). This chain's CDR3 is CASSYSGGGNTIYF. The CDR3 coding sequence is TGTGCCAGCAGTTACTCTGGGGGCGGAAACACCATATATTTT.

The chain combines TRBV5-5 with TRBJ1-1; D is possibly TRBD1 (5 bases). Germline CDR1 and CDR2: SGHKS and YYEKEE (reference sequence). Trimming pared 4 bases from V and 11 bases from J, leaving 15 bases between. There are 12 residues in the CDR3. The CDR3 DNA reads TGTGCCAGCAGCCGCGGGGGGGGAGGCGCTTTCTTT. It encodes CASSRGGGGAFF.

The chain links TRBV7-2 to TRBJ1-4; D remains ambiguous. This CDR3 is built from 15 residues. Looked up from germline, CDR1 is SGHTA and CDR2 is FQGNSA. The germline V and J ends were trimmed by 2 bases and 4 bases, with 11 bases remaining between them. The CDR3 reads CASSLTPVLNEKLFF. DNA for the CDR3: TGTGCCAGCAGCTTAACGCCGGTCCTTAATGAAAAACTGTTTTTT.

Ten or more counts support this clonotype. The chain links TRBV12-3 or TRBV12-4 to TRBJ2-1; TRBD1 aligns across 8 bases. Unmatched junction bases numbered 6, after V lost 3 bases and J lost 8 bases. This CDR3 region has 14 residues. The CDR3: CASSLRQGQDEQFF. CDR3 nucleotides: TGTGCCAGCAGTTTGAGACAGGGGCAGGATGAGCAGTTCTTC.

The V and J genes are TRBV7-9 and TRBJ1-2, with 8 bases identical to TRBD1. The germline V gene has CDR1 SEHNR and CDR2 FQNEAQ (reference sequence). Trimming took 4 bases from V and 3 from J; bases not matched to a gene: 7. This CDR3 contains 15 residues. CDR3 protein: CASSSLDRAYYGYTF. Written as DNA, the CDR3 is TGTGCCAGCAGCTCTTTGGACAGGGCTTACTATGGCTACACCTTC.

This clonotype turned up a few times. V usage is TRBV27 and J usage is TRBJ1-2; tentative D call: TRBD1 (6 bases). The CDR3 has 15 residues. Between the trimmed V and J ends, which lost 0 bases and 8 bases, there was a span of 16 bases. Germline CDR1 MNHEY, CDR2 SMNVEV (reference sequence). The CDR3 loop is CASSLSAGLQGGYTF. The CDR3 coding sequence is TGTGCCAGCAGTTTATCAGCAGGCTTGCAGGGGGGCTACACCTTC.

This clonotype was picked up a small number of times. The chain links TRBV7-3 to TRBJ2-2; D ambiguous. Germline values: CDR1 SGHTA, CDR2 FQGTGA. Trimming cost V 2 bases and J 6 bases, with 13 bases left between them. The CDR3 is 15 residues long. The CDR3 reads CASSLWQSGAGELFF. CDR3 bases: TGTGCCAGCAGCTTATGGCAGTCAGGTGCCGGGGAGCTGTTTTTT.

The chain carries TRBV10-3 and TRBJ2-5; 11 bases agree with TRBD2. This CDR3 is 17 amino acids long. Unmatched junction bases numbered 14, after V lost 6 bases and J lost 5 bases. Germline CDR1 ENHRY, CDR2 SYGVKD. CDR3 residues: CAISGTSGPAGQETQYF. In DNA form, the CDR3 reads TGTGCCATCAGCGGGACTAGCGGCCCGGCCGGTCAGGAGACCCAGTACTTC.

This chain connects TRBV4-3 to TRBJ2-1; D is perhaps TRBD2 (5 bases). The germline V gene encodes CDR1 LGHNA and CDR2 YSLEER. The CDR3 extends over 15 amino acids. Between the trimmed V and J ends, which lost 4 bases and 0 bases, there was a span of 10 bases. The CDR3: CASSPPGISYNEQFF. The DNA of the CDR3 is TGCGCCAGCAGCCCCCCGGGGATCTCCTACAATGAGCAGTTCTTC.

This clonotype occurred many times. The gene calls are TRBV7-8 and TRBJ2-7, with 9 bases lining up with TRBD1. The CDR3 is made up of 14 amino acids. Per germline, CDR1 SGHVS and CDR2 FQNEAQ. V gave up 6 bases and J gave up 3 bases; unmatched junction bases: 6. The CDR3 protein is CASSTGTGNYEQYF. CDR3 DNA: TGTGCCAGCAGTACCGGGACAGGGAACTACGAGCAGTACTTC. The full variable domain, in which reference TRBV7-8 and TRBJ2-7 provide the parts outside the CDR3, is GAGVSQSPRYKVAKRGQDVALRCDPISGHVSLFWYQQALGQGPEFLTYFQNEAQLDKSGLPSDRFFAERPEGSVSTLKIQRTQQEDSAVYLCASSTGTGNYEQYFGPGTRLTVT.

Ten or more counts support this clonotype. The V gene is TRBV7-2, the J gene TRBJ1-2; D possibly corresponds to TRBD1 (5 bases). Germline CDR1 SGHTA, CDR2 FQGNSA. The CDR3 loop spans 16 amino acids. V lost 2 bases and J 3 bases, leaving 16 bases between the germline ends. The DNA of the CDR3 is TGTGCCAGCAGCTTAAGAGAGGGGCTGGTAGACTATGGCTACACCTTC. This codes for CASSLREGLVDYGYTF.